The clone carrying this T cell receptor beta chain is medium-sized by share. Its matching antigen is unknown. This sample stems from a study of breast tumors, draining lymph nodes, adjacent tissues. Study observations and caveats: Most tumor T cells seemingly derive from lymph node, then expand in tumor. The lymph node origin of tumor T cells was framed as consistent with a hypothesis, not demonstrated. Tumor and nontumor repertoires were significantly more similar in luminal-like than in basal-like breast cancer. Tumor repertoires ranked between lymph nodes and nontumor tissue in diversity, with V and J gene preferences.

The lymph nodes were axillary draining lymph nodes from breast cancer patients. The germline CDR1 and CDR2 sequences are ENHRY and SYGVKD. The CDR3 is 17 amino acids. V was cut by 0 bases and J by 5 bases, with 17 bases left in between. TCRdb re-derived calls from the multiplex PCR reads in MiXCR, one entry per CDR3 protein. Of approximately 230,000 distinct CDR3 sequences in the sample, around 34% are singletons; the top ten hold approximately 3.5%. Source material: axillary lymph node tissue. The sequence was obtained from a female donor with breast cancer. Some clones in this sample may be carry-over from other donors' samples. The V call is TRBV10-3, the J call TRBJ1-3; no clear D. The CDR3 DNA reads TGTGCCATCAGTGAGTCGAGCACACTCGGTGGGCGAAACACCATATATTTT. Its translation: CAISESSTLGGRNTIYF.